This T cell receptor (beta chain) stems from a study of PD-L1 blockade in urothelial cancer. In the study overall: Researchers found blood samples held a median of roughly 140,000 T cells.

This CDR3 region has 16 residues. With 4 bases clipped from V and 0 bases from J, the junction kept 8 bases outside the gene matches. From germline, CDR1 is SGHRS and CDR2 YFSETQ. Sequencing used immunoSEQ multiplex PCR; TCRdb keeps in-frame clones, though not all of them. The data contain approximately 100,000 clones, over 80% of them singletons. The starting material was PBMCs, obtained around atezolizumab (anti-PD-L1) treatment. The gene calls are TRBV5-1 and TRBJ2-5; 8 nucleotides line up with TRBD1. This TCR was recovered from a woman of 80 years or more with urothelial cancer. CDR3 coding DNA: TGCGCCAGCAGCAGGGGGACAGGACGGTACCAAGAGACCCAGTACTTC. Protein product: CASSRGTGRYQETQYF.